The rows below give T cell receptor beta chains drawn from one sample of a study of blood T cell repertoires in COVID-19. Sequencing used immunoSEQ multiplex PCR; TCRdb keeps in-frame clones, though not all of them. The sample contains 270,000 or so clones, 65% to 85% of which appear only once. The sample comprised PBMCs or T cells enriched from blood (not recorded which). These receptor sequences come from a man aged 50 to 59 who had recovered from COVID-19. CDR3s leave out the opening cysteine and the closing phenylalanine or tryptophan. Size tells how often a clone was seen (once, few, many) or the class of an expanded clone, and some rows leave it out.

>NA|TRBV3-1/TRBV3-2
ASSREAGNGYT
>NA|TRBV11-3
ASSFTGFGSEQF
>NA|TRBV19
ASRIRTGRNDYGYT
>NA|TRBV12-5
ASGLVLAGSYNEQF
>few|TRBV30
AWSGRDRYNSPLH
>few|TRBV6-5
ASTHRGETEAF
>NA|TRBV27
ASSTPPGSRYEQY
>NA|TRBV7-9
ASSLSAGVSYEQY
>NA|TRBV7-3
ASSLDGVKSEQY
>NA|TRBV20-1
SLIGGYEQY
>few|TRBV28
ASSSHRGPGANVLT
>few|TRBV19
ASKGPRGRPQH
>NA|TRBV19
ASLQGFAGNTIY
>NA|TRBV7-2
ASSFSGQGAYNEQF
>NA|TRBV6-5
ASSLRQGAAF
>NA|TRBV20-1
SAPLHNEQF